Each of the 20 T cell receptor beta chains below was sequenced from the same sample in a study of CD8 T cells in Susac syndrome. cDNA came from roughly 0.53 to 1 ug RNA primed by random hexamers. TCRdb independently ran MiXCR on the immunoSEQ multiplex PCR reads; one entry per CDR3 protein. The repertoire holds approximately 80,000 distinct CDR3 sequences, with approximately 93% as singletons. Sample: CD8+ T cells from PBMCs. The receptors originated from a human donor with Susac syndrome.

The chain couples TRBV11-2 to TRBJ2-1; unclear D gene. The length of the CDR3 is 13 residues. Germline lookup yields CDR1 SGHAT and CDR2 FQNNGV. V shed 1 base and J shed 8 bases, with 9 bases lying between them. The CDR3 is CASSLGIGDEQFF. CDR3 nucleotide sequence: TGTGCCAGCAGCTTAGGGATTGGGGATGAGCAGTTCTTC.

This chain uses TRBV28 with TRBJ1-2; no clear D gene. This CDR3 is built from 17 residues. V gave up 6 bases and J gave up 2 bases, with 22 bases separating them. CDR1 is MDHEN, CDR2 SYDVKM, per germline. The DNA of the CDR3 is TGTGCCAGCAGAACCTTCGATCTAGGACGGATAAACTATGGCTACACCTTC. Amino acid sequence: CASRTFDLGRINYGYTF.

V is TRBV12-3 or TRBV12-4 and J is TRBJ2-1, with unresolved D. The CDR3 consists of 12 residues. Trimming cost V 6 bases and J 9 bases, with 12 bases left between them. Here the CDR3 reads CASSRTASEQFF. As DNA, the CDR3 is TGTGCCAGCAGCAGAACAGCGTCTGAGCAGTTCTTC.

The chain joins TRBV9 to TRBJ2-2, with D perhaps being TRBD1 or TRBD2 (5 bases each). Trimming shortened V by 0 bases and J by 4 bases, and 10 bases separated the two germline ends. Germline assignment: CDR1 SGDLS and CDR2 YYNGEE. The CDR3 runs 15 residues. As DNA, the CDR3 is TGTGCCAGCAGCGTAGGAGGGGCCGGCACCGGGGAGCTGTTTTTT. Protein sequence: CASSVGGAGTGELFF.

The rearrangement links TRBV29-1 to TRBJ2-3, with 10 bases fitting TRBD1. CDR3 length equals 13 residues. From germline, CDR1 is SQVTM and CDR2 ANQGSEA. Losses at the gene ends were 6 bases for V and 6 bases for J; bases not matched to a gene: 6. CDR3 loop: CSVTGGIIDTQYF. The CDR3 DNA follows: TGCAGCGTGACAGGGGGCATCATTGATACGCAGTATTTT.

The chain couples TRBV14 to TRBJ2-1; D call uncertain. The germline V gene has CDR1 SGHDN and CDR2 FVKESK. The CDR3 sequence is 14 residues long. V was trimmed by 0 bases and J by 7 bases, leaving 10 bases between them. CDR3 nucleotide sequence: TGTGCCAGCAGCCAAGACATACTATCGAATGAGCAGTTCTTC. Translating it yields CASSQDILSNEQFF.

This clonotype was picked up one time. The chain uses TRBV29-1 and TRBJ1-2, with 8 bases aligning to TRBD1. This CDR3 contains 13 residues. Trimming took 6 bases from V and 6 from J; bases not matched to a gene: 9. Germline CDR1 reads SQVTM; CDR2 reads ANQGSEA. In nucleotides, the CDR3 is TGCAGCGTCACTTCAGGGGGCAGGGATGGCTACACCTTC. Amino acid sequence: CSVTSGGRDGYTF.

The chain employs TRBV3-1 and TRBJ1-1; D is undetermined. Trimming removed 1 base from V and 2 bases from J, with 17 bases in between. The CDR3 consists of 17 residues. Looked up from germline, CDR1 is LGHDT and CDR2 is YNNKEL (reference sequence). In nucleotides, the CDR3 is TGTGCCAGCAGCCAAGTGCCCCCGGGATCAAAAAACACTGAAGCTTTCTTT. This encodes CASSQVPPGSKNTEAFF.

The genes are TRBV25-1 and TRBJ2-7; 8 bases line up with TRBD1. Trimming cost V 10 bases and J 4 bases; bases outside gene matches: 12. The CDR3 is 14 residues long. CDR1 is MGHDK and CDR2 is SYGVNS in the germline V gene. The CDR3 spells CATARTGTSYEQYF. CDR3 nucleotides: TGTGCCACCGCCCGGACAGGGACTTCATACGAGCAGTACTTC.

This chain connects TRBV28 to TRBJ2-1; 7 bases fit TRBD2. With V trimmed by 2 bases and J by 4 bases, 8 bases remained unmatched. This CDR3 contains 16 residues. CDR1 is MDHEN, CDR2 SYDVKM, per germline. The CDR3 nucleotides read TGTGCCAGCAGTTTAAGTCTCGCGGGGGATTACAATGAGCAGTTCTTC. It specifies CASSLSLAGDYNEQFF. Combining the CDR3 with reference TRBV28 and TRBJ2-1 gives the whole variable domain DVKVTQSSRYLVKRTGEKVFLECVQDMDHENMFWYRQDPGLGLRLIYFSYDVKMKEKGDIPEGYSVSREKKERFSLILESASTNQTSMYLCASSLSLAGDYNEQFFGPGTRLTVL.

The V call is TRBV5-1, the J call TRBJ2-7; D not resolved. This CDR3 is 13 amino acids long. Germline V CDR1 and CDR2: SGHRS, YFSETQ. Trimming removed 6 bases at V and 3 bases at J, with 13 bases between. The CDR3, as DNA: TGCGCCAGCACTGTCCCTGGCAGCTACGAGCAGTACTTC. Its translation: CASTVPGSYEQYF. Filled out from reference TRBV5-1 and TRBJ2-7, the complete variable domain reads KAGVTQTPRYLIKTRGQQVTLSCSPISGHRSVSWYQQTPGQGLQFLFEYFSETQRNKGNFPGRFSGRQFSNSRSEMNVSTLELGDSALYLCASTVPGSYEQYFGPGTRLTVT.

V usage is TRBV2 and J usage is TRBJ2-7; 9 bases match TRBD1. Trimming removed 10 bases from V and 5 bases from J; junction bases left unmatched: 6. The CDR3 runs to 12 residues. The germline V gene encodes CDR1 SNHLY and CDR2 FYNNEI. The CDR3 bases are TGTGCCAACCGGGACAGGGTAAACGAGCAGTACTTC. This encodes CANRDRVNEQYF.

The chain joins TRBV9 to TRBJ2-3; D might be TRBD2 (5 bases). V was cut by 0 bases and J by 0 bases, with 8 bases left in between. Germline V gives CDR1 SGDLS, CDR2 YYNGEE. The CDR3 is 15 residues long. CDR3 DNA sequence: TGTGCCAGCAGCGTAGGGAGAGGGAGCACAGATACGCAGTATTTT. Protein: CASSVGRGSTDTQYF.

The chain recombines TRBV9 with TRBJ2-7, with 8 nucleotides matching TRBD2. After removal of 3 bases from V and 1 base from J, the junction contained 6 bases not matched to a gene. The CDR3 is 15 residues long. Germline loops: CDR1 SGDLS, CDR2 YYNGEE. The CDR3 is CASSAEAGGSYEQYF. The CDR3 DNA sequence: TGTGCCAGCAGCGCGGAGGCGGGGGGATCCTACGAGCAGTACTTC.

The chain recombines TRBV5-6 with TRBJ1-2, with D tentatively TRBD1 (6 bases). This CDR3 region has 14 residues. CDR1 is SGHDT and CDR2 is YYEEEE in the germline V gene. V lost 2 bases and J lost 4, with 12 bases in between. The CDR3 is CASSFVQGIYGYTF. The CDR3 coding sequence is TGTGCCAGCAGCTTCGTTCAGGGGATCTATGGCTACACCTTC.

The chain employs TRBV12-3 or TRBV12-4 and TRBJ2-5; 8 bases are shared with TRBD2. V was pared by 5 bases and J by 4 bases, with 6 bases of the junction left unmatched. The CDR3 sequence is 14 residues long. The CDR3: CASSPGGPGETQYF. DNA for the CDR3: TGTGCCAGCAGTCCGGGGGGGCCCGGAGAGACCCAGTACTTC.

The V gene is TRBV6-6, the J gene TRBJ1-4; TRBD1 aligns across 7 bases. The CDR3 is 15 residues long. Germline CDR1 and CDR2: MNHNY and SVGAGI (reference sequence). V lost 0 bases to trimming and J lost 8 bases; unmatched junction nucleotides: 6. The CDR3 is CASSYSEGAEEKLFF. The CDR3 DNA is TGTGCCAGCAGTTACTCTGAGGGGGCGGAAGAAAAACTGTTTTTT.

The genes are TRBV20-1 and TRBJ2-7; D possibly corresponds to TRBD2 (5 bases). The CDR3 is 15 amino acids. Germline values: CDR1 DFQATT, CDR2 SNEGSKA (reference sequence). With 5 bases removed from V and 0 bases from J, the gap between germline ends came to 17 bases. The CDR3 spells CSAVPLSGSSYEQYF. CDR3 DNA sequence: TGCAGTGCTGTCCCCCTTTCGGGGAGCTCCTACGAGCAGTACTTC.

The chain carries TRBV12-5 and TRBJ2-5; tentatively, D is TRBD2 (5 bases). There are 12 residues in the CDR3. Germline V CDR1 and CDR2: LGHNT, FRNRAP. With 6 bases removed from V and 4 bases from J, the gap between germline ends came to 9 bases. CDR3 bases: TGTGCTAGTGGGGAGGACCCAGAGACCCAGTACTTC. Residues: CASGEDPETQYF.

The chain recombines TRBV7-9 with TRBJ2-7, with D uncertain. The V end lost 5 bases, the J end lost 2 bases, and 7 bases lay between the germline ends. CDR1 SEHNR and CDR2 FQNEAQ come from the germline V gene (reference sequence). This CDR3 has 12 amino acids. The CDR3 sequence is CASSPDTYEQYF. The CDR3 nucleotides read TGTGCCAGCAGCCCCGACACCTACGAGCAGTACTTC.